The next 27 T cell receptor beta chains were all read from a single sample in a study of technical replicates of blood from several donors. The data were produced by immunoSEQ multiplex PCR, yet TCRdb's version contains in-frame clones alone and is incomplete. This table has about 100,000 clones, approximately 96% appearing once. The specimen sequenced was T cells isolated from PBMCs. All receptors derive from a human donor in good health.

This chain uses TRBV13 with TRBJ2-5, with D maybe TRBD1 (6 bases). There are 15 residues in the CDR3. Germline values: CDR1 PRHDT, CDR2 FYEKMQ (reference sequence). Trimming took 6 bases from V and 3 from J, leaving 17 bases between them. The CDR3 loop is CASSSRDTAKETQYF. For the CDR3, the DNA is TGTGCCAGCAGTAGCCGGGACACAGCGAAAGAGACCCAGTACTTC.

The CDR3 protein is CASSLTEMNTEAFF. CDR3 sequence (DNA): TGTGCCAGCAGTCTCACAGAGATGAACACTGAAGCTTTCTTT. This chain joins TRBV2 and TRBJ1-1, with D unclear. From germline, CDR1 is SNHLY and CDR2 FYNNEI. V lost 5 bases to trimming and J lost 0 bases, with 10 bases between them. The CDR3 length is 14 residues.

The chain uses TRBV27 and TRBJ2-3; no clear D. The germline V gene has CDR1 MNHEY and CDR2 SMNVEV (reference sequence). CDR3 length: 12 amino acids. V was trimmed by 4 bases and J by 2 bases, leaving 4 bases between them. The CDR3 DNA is TGTGCCAGCAGTTACTCCACAGATACGCAGTATTTT. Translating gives CASSYSTDTQYF.

CDR3 loop: CASSRATEAFF. DNA of the CDR3: TGCGCCAGCAGCCGGGCCACTGAAGCTTTCTTT. This chain joins TRBV4-1 and TRBJ1-1; D call uncertain. CDR1 and CDR2 from the germline V gene are MGHRA and YSYEKL. With 4 bases removed from V and 4 bases from J, the gap between germline ends came to 4 bases. This CDR3 region has 11 residues.

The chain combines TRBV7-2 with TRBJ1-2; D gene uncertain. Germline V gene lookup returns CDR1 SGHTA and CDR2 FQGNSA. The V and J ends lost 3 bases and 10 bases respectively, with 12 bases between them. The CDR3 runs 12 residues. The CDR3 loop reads CASSFLGRTYTF. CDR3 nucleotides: TGTGCCAGCAGCTTCCTTGGGAGGACCTACACCTTC.

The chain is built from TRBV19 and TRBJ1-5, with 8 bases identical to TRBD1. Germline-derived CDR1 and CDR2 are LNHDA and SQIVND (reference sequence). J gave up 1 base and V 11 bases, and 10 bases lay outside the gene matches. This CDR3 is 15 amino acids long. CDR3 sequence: CAVRQGSMSNQPQHF. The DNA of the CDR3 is TGTGCCGTCCGACAGGGGAGTATGAGCAATCAGCCCCAGCATTTT.

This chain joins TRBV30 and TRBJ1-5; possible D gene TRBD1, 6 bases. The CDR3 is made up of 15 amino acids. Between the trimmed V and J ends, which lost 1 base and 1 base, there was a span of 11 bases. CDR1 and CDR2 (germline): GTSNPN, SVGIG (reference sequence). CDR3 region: CAWSGRTGSNQPQHF. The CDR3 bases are TGTGCCTGGAGTGGACGTACAGGGAGCAATCAGCCCCAGCATTTT.

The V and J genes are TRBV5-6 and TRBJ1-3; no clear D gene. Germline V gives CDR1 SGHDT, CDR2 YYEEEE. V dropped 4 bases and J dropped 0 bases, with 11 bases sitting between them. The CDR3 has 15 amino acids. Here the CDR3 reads CASSREPNSGNTIYF. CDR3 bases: TGTGCCAGCAGCAGGGAGCCGAACTCTGGAAACACCATATATTTT.

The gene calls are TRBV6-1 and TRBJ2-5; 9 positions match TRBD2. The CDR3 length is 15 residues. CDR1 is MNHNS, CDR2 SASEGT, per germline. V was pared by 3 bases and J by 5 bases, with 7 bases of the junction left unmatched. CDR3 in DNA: TGTGCCAGCAGTGAGTTAGCGGGAGAGCAGGAGACCCAGTACTTC. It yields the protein CASSELAGEQETQYF.

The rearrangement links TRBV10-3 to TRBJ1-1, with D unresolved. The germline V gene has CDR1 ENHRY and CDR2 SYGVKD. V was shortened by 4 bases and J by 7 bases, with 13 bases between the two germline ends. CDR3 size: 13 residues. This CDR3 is CAISARGTGEAFF. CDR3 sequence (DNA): TGTGCCATCAGTGCTCGGGGAACGGGTGAAGCTTTCTTT.

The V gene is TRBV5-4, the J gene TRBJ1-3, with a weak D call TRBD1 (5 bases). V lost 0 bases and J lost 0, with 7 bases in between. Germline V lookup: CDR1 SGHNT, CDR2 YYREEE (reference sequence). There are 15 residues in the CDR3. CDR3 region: CASSLGQPSGNTIYF. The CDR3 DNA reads TGTGCCAGCAGCTTGGGACAGCCCTCTGGAAACACCATATATTTT.

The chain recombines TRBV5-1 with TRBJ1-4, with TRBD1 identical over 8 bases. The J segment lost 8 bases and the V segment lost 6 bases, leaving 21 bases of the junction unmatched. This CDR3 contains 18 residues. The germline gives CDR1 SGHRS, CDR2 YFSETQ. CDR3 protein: CASNFPDRAPRFSEKLFF. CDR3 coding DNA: TGCGCCAGCAATTTCCCGGACAGGGCGCCAAGGTTTTCCGAAAAACTGTTTTTT.

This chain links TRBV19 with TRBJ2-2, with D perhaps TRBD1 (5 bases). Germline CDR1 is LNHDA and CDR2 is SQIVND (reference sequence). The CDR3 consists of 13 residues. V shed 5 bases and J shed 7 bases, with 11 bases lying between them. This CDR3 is CASSDQGNGELFF. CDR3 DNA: TGTGCCAGTAGTGATCAGGGTAACGGGGAGCTGTTTTTT.

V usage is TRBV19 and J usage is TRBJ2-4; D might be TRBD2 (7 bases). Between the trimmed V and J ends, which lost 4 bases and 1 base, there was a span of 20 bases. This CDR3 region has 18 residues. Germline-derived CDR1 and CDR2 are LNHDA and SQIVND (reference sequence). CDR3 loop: CASSNPGGRETAKNIQYF. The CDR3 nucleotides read TGTGCCAGTAGTAACCCCGGGGGGCGGGAGACGGCCAAAAACATTCAGTACTTC.

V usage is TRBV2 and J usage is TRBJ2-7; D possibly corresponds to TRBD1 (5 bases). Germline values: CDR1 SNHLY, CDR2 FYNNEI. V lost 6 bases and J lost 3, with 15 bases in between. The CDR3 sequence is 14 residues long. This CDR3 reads CASRGTGTYYEQYF. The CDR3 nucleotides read TGTGCCAGCAGGGGTACAGGAACCTACTACGAGCAGTACTTC.

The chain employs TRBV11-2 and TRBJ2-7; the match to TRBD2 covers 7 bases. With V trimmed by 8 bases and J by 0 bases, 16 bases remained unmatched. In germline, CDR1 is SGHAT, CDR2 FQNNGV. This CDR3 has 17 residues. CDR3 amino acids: CASRISGAASSSYEQYF. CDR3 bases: TGTGCCAGCCGAATAAGCGGGGCAGCGTCCTCCTCCTACGAGCAGTACTTC.

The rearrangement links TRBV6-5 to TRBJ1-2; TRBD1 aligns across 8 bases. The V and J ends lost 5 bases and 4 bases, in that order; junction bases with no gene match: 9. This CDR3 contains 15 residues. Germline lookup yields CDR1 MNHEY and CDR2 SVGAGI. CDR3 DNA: TGTGCCAGCAGTAACCCATTGACAGGGGCCTATGGCTACACCTTC. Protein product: CASSNPLTGAYGYTF.

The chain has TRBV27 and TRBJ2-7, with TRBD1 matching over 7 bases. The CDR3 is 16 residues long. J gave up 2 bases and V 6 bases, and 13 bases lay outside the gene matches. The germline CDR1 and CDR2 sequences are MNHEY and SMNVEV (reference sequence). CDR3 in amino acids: CASRPRTGAQTYEQYF. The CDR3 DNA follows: TGTGCCAGCAGGCCTAGAACAGGGGCCCAAACCTACGAGCAGTACTTC.

The CDR3 spells CASSPYLGANVLTF. The CDR3 DNA reads TGTGCCAGCAGCCCCTACCTTGGGGCCAACGTCCTGACTTTC. The gene calls are TRBV7-9 and TRBJ2-6; D not certain. V was pared by 5 bases and J by 3 bases, with 8 bases between. Germline CDR1 is SEHNR and CDR2 is FQNEAQ (reference sequence). The CDR3 runs to 14 residues.

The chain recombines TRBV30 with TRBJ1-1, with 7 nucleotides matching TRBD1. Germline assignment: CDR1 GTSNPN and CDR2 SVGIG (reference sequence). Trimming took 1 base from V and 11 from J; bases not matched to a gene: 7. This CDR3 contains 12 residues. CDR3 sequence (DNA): TGTGCCTGGAGTGGACAGGGTCCGGCCGCTTTCTTT. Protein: CAWSGQGPAAFF.

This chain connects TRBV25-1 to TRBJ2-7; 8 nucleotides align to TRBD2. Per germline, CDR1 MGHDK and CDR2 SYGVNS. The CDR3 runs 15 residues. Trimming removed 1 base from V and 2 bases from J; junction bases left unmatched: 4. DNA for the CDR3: TGTGCCAGCAGTGAATCGGGAGGGTCTCCCTACGAGCAGTACTTC. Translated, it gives CASSESGGSPYEQYF.

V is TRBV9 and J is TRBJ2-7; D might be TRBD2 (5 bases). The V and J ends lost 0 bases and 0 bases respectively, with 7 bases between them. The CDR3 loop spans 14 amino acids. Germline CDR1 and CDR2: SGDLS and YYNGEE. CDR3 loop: CASSVVGSSYEQYF. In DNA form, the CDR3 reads TGTGCCAGCAGCGTAGTGGGGAGCTCCTACGAGCAGTACTTC. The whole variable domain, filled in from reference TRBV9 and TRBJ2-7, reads DSGVTQTPKHLITATGQRVTLRCSPRSGDLSVYWYQQSLDQGLQFLIQYYNGEERAKGNILERFSAQQFPDLHSELNLSSLELGDSALYFCASSVVGSSYEQYFGPGTRLTVT.

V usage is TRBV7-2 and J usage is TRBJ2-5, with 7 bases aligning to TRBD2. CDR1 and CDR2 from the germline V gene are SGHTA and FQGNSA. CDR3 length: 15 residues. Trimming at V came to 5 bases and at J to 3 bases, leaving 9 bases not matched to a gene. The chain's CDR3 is CASSLNRGVKETQYF. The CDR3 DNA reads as TGTGCCAGCAGCCTAAACCGGGGGGTTAAAGAGACCCAGTACTTC.

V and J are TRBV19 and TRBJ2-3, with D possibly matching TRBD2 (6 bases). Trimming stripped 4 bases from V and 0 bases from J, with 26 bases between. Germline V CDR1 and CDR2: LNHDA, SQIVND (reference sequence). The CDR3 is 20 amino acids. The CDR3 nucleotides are TGTGCCAGTAGTAGGTGGTGGGAGGTTGTCCCGCCGTTTAGCACAGATACGCAGTATTTT. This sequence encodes CASSRWWEVVPPFSTDTQYF.

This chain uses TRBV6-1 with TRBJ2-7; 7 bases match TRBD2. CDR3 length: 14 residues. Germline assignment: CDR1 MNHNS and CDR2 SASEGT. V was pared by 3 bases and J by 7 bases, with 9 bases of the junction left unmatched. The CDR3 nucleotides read TGTGCCAGCAGTGAGGCGGGGGAGCCGCGGGAGCAGTACTTC. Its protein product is CASSEAGEPREQYF.

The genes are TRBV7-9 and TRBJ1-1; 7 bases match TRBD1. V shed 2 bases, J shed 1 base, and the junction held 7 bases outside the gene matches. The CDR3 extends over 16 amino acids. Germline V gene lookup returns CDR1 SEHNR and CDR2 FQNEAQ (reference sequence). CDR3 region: CASSLQWTGPNTEAFF. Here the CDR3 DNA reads TGTGCCAGCAGCTTACAGTGGACAGGCCCGAACACTGAAGCTTTCTTT.

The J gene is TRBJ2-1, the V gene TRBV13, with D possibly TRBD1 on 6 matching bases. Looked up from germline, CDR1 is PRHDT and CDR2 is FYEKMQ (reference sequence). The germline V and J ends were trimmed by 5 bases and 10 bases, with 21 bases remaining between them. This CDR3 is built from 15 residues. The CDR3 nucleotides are TGTGCCAGCAGCCCAGCAGGTGGGGGCCCCTCAGAGCAGTTCTTC. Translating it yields CASSPAGGGPSEQFF.